Below, 25 T cell receptor beta chains from the same sample are listed, as sequenced in a study of patients and donors after allogeneic stem cell transplantation. TCRdb independently ran MiXCR on the RT-PCR reads; one entry per CDR3 protein. The sample has about 150,000 distinct CDR3 sequences; roughly two fifths are singletons. Sequencing used blood, either unsorted or a sorted T cell fraction (not recorded which). The receptor source for this set is a human donor who was either an allogeneic HSCT recipient or a stem cell or donor lymphocyte infusion donor (not recorded which). It is not recorded whose cells these are; they may come from a transplant donor.

The chain links TRBV25-1 to TRBJ2-3; TRBD2 matches at 8 bases. The CDR3 length is 15 residues. Germline lookup yields CDR1 MGHDK and CDR2 SYGVNS. With 3 bases clipped from V and 2 bases from J, the junction kept 4 bases outside the gene matches. The CDR3 here is CASSDSGGPTDTQYF. CDR3 nucleotides: TGTGCCAGCAGTGACAGCGGGGGCCCCACAGATACGCAGTATTTT. Drawing the rest from reference TRBV25-1 and TRBJ2-3, the complete variable domain is EADIYQTPRYLVIGTGKKITLECSQTMGHDKMYWYQQDPGMELHLIHYSYGVNSTEKGDLSSESTVSRIRTEHFPLTLESARPSHTSQYLCASSDSGGPTDTQYFGPGTRLTVL.

The chain is built from TRBV20-1 and TRBJ2-3; perhaps TRBD1 as D (5 bases). This CDR3 spans 17 amino acids. Trimming shortened V by 1 base and J by 5 bases, and 22 bases separated the two germline ends. The germline gives CDR1 DFQATT, CDR2 SNEGSKA (reference sequence). This chain's CDR3 is CSARVWGFGQGQDTQYF. CDR3 coding DNA: TGCAGTGCTAGAGTCTGGGGTTTCGGGCAGGGCCAAGATACGCAGTATTTT.

This clonotype appeared a single time. CDR3 sequence reads: CASTLTGTTKSTQYF. The CDR3 DNA reads TGTGCCAGCACCCTTACAGGGACGACCAAGAGTACCCAGTACTTC. J is TRBJ2-5 and V is TRBV6-6; weak D call: TRBD1 (6 bases). Germline V gene data show CDR1 as MNHNY and CDR2 as SVGAGI (reference sequence). Trimming removed 7 bases from V and 8 bases from J, with 23 bases in between. The CDR3 spans 15 residues.

This sequence joins TRBV6-2 or TRBV6-3 and TRBJ2-1; D might be TRBD2 (5 bases). Germline V gene data show CDR1 as MNHEY and CDR2 as SVGEGT. With 5 bases removed from V and 8 bases from J, the gap between germline ends came to 16 bases. The CDR3 spans 14 residues. The CDR3 spells CASSALLEYYEQFF. The CDR3 DNA follows: TGTGCCAGCAGTGCCCTACTAGAGTACTATGAGCAGTTCTTC.

This sequence joins TRBV12-3 or TRBV12-4 and TRBJ2-3; TRBD1 matches at 7 bases. The CDR3 spans 18 residues. The V segment lost 3 bases and the J segment 7 bases; nucleotides outside the gene matches: 19. In DNA, the CDR3 is TGTGCCAGCAGTTTGGTGGGATGGGGACAGATGATTACTAATACGCAGTATTTT. Translation: CASSLVGWGQMITNTQYF.

The CDR3 bases are TGTGCCAGCAGGACCGGGACGATGCCGAGCACAGATACGCAGTATTTT. Protein sequence: CASRTGTMPSTDTQYF. V gene TRBV6-2 or TRBV6-3 combines with J gene TRBJ2-3; tentatively, D is TRBD1 or TRBD2 (5 bases each). CDR3 size: 16 residues. In germline, CDR1 is MNHEY, CDR2 SVGEGT. With 6 bases removed from V and 0 bases from J, the gap between germline ends came to 16 bases.

V gene TRBV12-3 or TRBV12-4 combines with J gene TRBJ2-1, with a weak D call TRBD1 (6 bases). The CDR3 spans 13 residues. Trimming pared 5 bases from V and 9 bases from J, leaving 14 bases between. In DNA form, the CDR3 reads TGTGCCAGCAGTAGCTTACGAGGGGGTGAGCAGTTCTTC. Translating gives CASSSLRGGEQFF.

The table lists this clonotype with a few counts. This sequence joins TRBV20-1 and TRBJ1-1; no definite D call. CDR1 DFQATT and CDR2 SNEGSKA come from the germline V gene (reference sequence). Deletions cut 5 bases from V and 6 bases from J, with 16 bases between. This CDR3 comprises 13 residues. Here the CDR3 reads CSAPPYASSEAFF. The DNA for the CDR3 is TGCAGTGCTCCCCCGTATGCGAGCTCTGAAGCTTTCTTT.

The V call is TRBV28, the J call TRBJ1-4, with no clear D. From germline, CDR1 is MDHEN and CDR2 SYDVKM. V was trimmed by 5 bases and J by 6 bases, leaving 19 bases between them. The CDR3 extends over 16 amino acids. CDR3 nucleotide sequence: TGTGCCAGCAGTCCCCCTCCGGGCCGCCGGGATGAAAAACTGTTTTTT. Its translation is CASSPPPGRRDEKLFF.

There are a few counts of this clonotype. The gene calls are TRBV20-1 and TRBJ1-1; D gene uncertain. Per the germline V gene, CDR1 is DFQATT and CDR2 is SNEGSKA (reference sequence). Trimming cost V 0 bases and J 7 bases, with 12 bases left between them. The CDR3 covers 13 residues. CDR3 sequence (DNA): TGCAGTGCTAGAGACCGGGGTAGGAGTGAAGCTTTCTTT. Its protein product is CSARDRGRSEAFF.

This chain links TRBV12-3 or TRBV12-4 with TRBJ1-2; 9 bases line up with TRBD1. The CDR3 sequence is 16 residues long. V lost 2 bases and J lost 2; bases outside the gene matches: 6. The CDR3 here is CASSLRGQGPNYGYTF. In DNA, the CDR3 is TGTGCCAGCAGTTTAAGAGGACAGGGGCCAAACTATGGCTACACCTTC.

CDR3 DNA sequence: TGCAGCGTTGAACCCCCGGGGACACCCGCAGGTGGGACCCAGTACTTC. Translating gives CSVEPPGTPAGGTQYF. This chain uses TRBV29-1 with TRBJ2-5; tentatively, D is TRBD1 (6 bases). With 2 bases removed from V and 7 bases from J, the gap between germline ends came to 23 bases. Germline V gene lookup returns CDR1 SQVTM and CDR2 ANQGSEA. CDR3 length equals 16 residues.

There are a few counts of this clonotype. This chain joins TRBV28 and TRBJ1-2, with D tentatively TRBD1 (5 bases). Germline V gene lookup returns CDR1 MDHEN and CDR2 SYDVKM. Trimming stripped 3 bases from V and 4 bases from J, with 9 bases between. CDR3 length equals 13 residues. CDR3 sequence reads: CASSFRQIYGYTF. In DNA, the CDR3 is TGTGCCAGCAGTTTTAGACAGATCTATGGCTACACCTTC.

This clonotype was seen a few times. This chain links TRBV5-1 with TRBJ1-2; 10 nucleotides match TRBD1. V was pared by 3 bases and J by 8 bases, with 7 bases of the junction left unmatched. Germline CDR1 reads SGHRS; CDR2 reads YFSETQ. The CDR3 loop spans 14 amino acids. The DNA for the CDR3 is TGCGCCAGCAGCTCCCCGGGGACAGGGGACGGCTACACCTTC. Amino acids: CASSSPGTGDGYTF.

This chain connects TRBV20-1 to TRBJ1-3; D is perhaps TRBD1 (6 bases). The CDR3 length is 15 residues. Trimming took off 5 bases at V and 5 bases at J, with 19 bases between the two ends. Germline lookup yields CDR1 DFQATT and CDR2 SNEGSKA (reference sequence). The CDR3 bases are TGCAGTGCTTACCAAATTCCGGGGGCCCGAAACACCATATATTTT. Encoded protein: CSAYQIPGARNTIYF.

This clonotype was seen a few times. The rearrangement uses TRBV15 and TRBJ1-4, with a tentative D call TRBD1 (6 bases). Trimming pared 7 bases from V and 11 bases from J, leaving 11 bases between. Germline CDR1 reads LNHNV; CDR2 reads YYDKDF (reference sequence). The CDR3 consists of 11 residues. The CDR3 DNA reads TGTGCCACCATCGAAGGGGGGAAACTGTTTTTT. Residues: CATIEGGKLFF.

In its sample, this clonotype was seen a few times. The chain links TRBV5-1 to TRBJ1-2; no clear D. In germline, CDR1 is SGHRS, CDR2 YFSETQ. The CDR3 is 12 amino acids. Between the trimmed V and J ends, which lost 0 bases and 8 bases, there was a span of 8 bases. CDR3 DNA sequence: TGCGCCAGCAGCTTGGTTGGGATCGGCTACACCTTC. Protein product: CASSLVGIGYTF.

V usage is TRBV20-1 and J usage is TRBJ2-2; 8 bases are shared with TRBD1. There are 13 residues in the CDR3. Losses at the gene ends were 7 bases for V and 4 bases for J; bases not matched to a gene: 5. Germline CDR1 DFQATT, CDR2 SNEGSKA (reference sequence). This CDR3 is CSVQGASTGELFF. The CDR3 DNA follows: TGCAGTGTGCAGGGGGCGAGCACCGGGGAGCTGTTTTTT.

V usage is TRBV4-3 and J usage is TRBJ2-3; 11 nucleotides line up with TRBD1. After removal of 4 bases from V and 5 bases from J, the junction contained 11 bases not matched to a gene. Germline V gene sequence: CDR1 LGHNA, CDR2 YSLEER. CDR3 length equals 17 residues. The CDR3 DNA follows: TGCGCCAGCAGCCCGAAGGGGACCGGGACAGGGGGAGATACGCAGTATTTT. Protein sequence: CASSPKGTGTGGDTQYF.

In its sample, this clonotype was seen a few times. This sequence joins TRBV6-2 or TRBV6-3 and TRBJ2-1, with 7 bases lining up with TRBD2. The CDR3 extends over 17 amino acids. CDR1 is MNHEY and CDR2 is SVGEGT in the germline V gene. V was clipped by 6 bases and J by 4 bases; unmatched bases: 15. The CDR3 DNA reads as TGTGCCAGCAGCCGACCTTCCAGGGAGGGACGTTACAATGAGCAGTTCTTC. Translating it yields CASSRPSREGRYNEQFF.

This clonotype was counted only a few times. The gene calls are TRBV7-6 and TRBJ1-6; D call uncertain. The CDR3 spans 14 residues. V lost 1 base and J lost 11, with 12 bases in between. CDR1 SGHVS and CDR2 FNYEAQ come from the germline V gene. The CDR3 DNA is TGTGCCAGCAGCTTAGAGGGCAATGGACCACCCCTCCACTTT. Its translation is CASSLEGNGPPLHF.

There are a few counts of this clonotype. CDR3 sequence (DNA): TGTGCCAGCAGCGTCAGACAGGGGTCTGGAAACACCATATATTTT. Its protein product is CASSVRQGSGNTIYF. V usage is TRBV9 and J usage is TRBJ1-3; 8 bases match TRBD1. The germline V gene has CDR1 SGDLS and CDR2 YYNGEE. V was clipped by 2 bases and J by 1 base; unmatched bases: 2. The CDR3 totals 15 residues. Looking up the rest from reference TRBV9 and TRBJ1-3 gives the full variable domain: DSGVTQTPKHLITATGQRVTLRCSPRSGDLSVYWYQQSLDQGLQFLIQYYNGEERAKGNILERFSAQQFPDLHSELNLSSLELGDSALYFCASSVRQGSGNTIYFGEGSWLTVV.

This chain joins TRBV27 and TRBJ1-6; 7 bases fit TRBD1. CDR3 size: 12 residues. CDR1 MNHEY and CDR2 SMNVEV come from the germline V gene (reference sequence). V lost 6 bases, J lost 9 bases, and 2 bases stayed unmatched. CDR3 region: CASRRQGSPLHF. In DNA, the CDR3 is TGTGCCAGCAGACGACAGGGTTCACCCCTCCACTTT.

Only a few counts were recorded for this clonotype. J is TRBJ1-1 and V is TRBV29-1, with 9 nucleotides matching TRBD1. This CDR3 spans 11 amino acids. The trim removed 5 bases at V and 11 bases at J, leaving 6 bases unmatched. CDR1 and CDR2 from the germline V gene are SQVTM and ANQGSEA. The CDR3 nucleotides read TGCAGCGTTCCAGGGGACAGGGTCGCTTTCTTT. Residues: CSVPGDRVAFF.

The table lists this clonotype with a few counts. V and J are TRBV20-1 and TRBJ1-2; D is perhaps TRBD1 (5 bases). The CDR3 extends over 15 amino acids. The V gene's germline CDR1 is DFQATT and CDR2 SNEGSKA (reference sequence). CDR3 sequence reads: CRSRGGQGGNYGYTF. CDR3 sequence (DNA): TGCAGATCCCGAGGAGGCCAGGGCGGTAACTATGGCTACACCTTC.